This T cell receptor beta chain was recovered during a study of T-cell memory formation after mild COVID-19. Constant-segment-primed 5'RACE gave TCR alpha and TCR beta cDNA libraries with sample barcodes and UMIs. TCRdb reprocessed the 5' RACE reads with MiXCR, giving one entry per CDR3 protein. The repertoire holds almost 350,000 distinct CDR3 sequences, with roughly 19% as singletons. The CDR3 totals 17 residues. Per germline, CDR1 SGHDN and CDR2 FVKESK. After removal of 3 bases from V and 4 bases from J, the junction contained 13 bases not matched to a gene. This clonotype was seen more than once but under ten times. Its antigen remains unknown. Whole-study results and caveats: Among clones peaking at day 37 in the second wave, SARS-CoV-2 specificity remained unconfirmed. Some clones that responded were present in memory (sampled pre-infection), which suggests cross-reactive memory joined.

The chain employs TRBV14 and TRBJ2-3; 7 bases agree with TRBD1. Material: PBMCs or a T cell subset sorted from them (not recorded which). The receptor was derived from a man aged 18 to 29 who had mild COVID-19 (a few samples of this study predate the infection). Cell type and time point are not known. Here the CDR3 reads CASSQLDRATTADTQYF. CDR3 sequence (DNA): TGTGCCAGCAGCCAGCTAGACAGGGCGACGACTGCAGATACGCAGTATTTT.